This T cell receptor beta chain was sequenced for a study of cytomegalovirus exposure and HLA in healthy donors. Study-wide findings and caveats: Another analysis was done later, and it associated 16,951 TCR beta sequences with HLA alleles at 0.05 false discovery rate.

After removal of 4 bases from V and 1 base from J, the junction contained 4 bases not matched to a gene. CDR1 is MNHEY, CDR2 SVGAGI, per germline. There are 15 residues in the CDR3. A multiplex PCR was run with 60 Vbeta primers and 13 Jbeta primers. Libraries were prepared by immunoSEQ multiplex PCR; TCRdb keeps only in-frame clonotypes and omits some of them. This table has hundreds of thousands of clones, around 80% appearing once. A few counts support this clone. Its antigen is undetermined. The chain uses TRBV6-5 and TRBJ1-3; 7 bases line up with TRBD1. Sequencing used PBMCs. The sequence derives from a woman aged 35 to 49 in good health and CMV-seronegative. CDR3 in amino acids: CASSFGTASGNTIYF. In DNA, the CDR3 is TGTGCCAGCAGTTTCGGGACAGCTTCTGGAAACACCATATATTTT.